Each of the 24 T cell receptor beta chains below was sequenced from the same sample in a study of blood T cells in healthy people across ages. With a J-beta primer mix and a sample-barcoded 5' primer, a second PCR ran roughly 7 to 11 cycles. TCRdb independently ran MiXCR on the 5' RACE reads; one entry per CDR3 protein. The sample yields some 800,000 distinct CDR3 sequences, 20% to 25% seen once. The sample was also linked to a second study, of T cells of mothers and their children.

The sample comprised blood. These TCRs come from a boy younger than 18 in good health.

The chain has TRBV12-3 or TRBV12-4 and TRBJ1-3; D unresolved. The CDR3 totals 15 residues. Deletions cut 4 bases from V and 1 base from J, with 11 bases between. CDR3 region: CASSSLGPSGNTIYF. Here the CDR3 DNA reads TGTGCCAGCAGTTCTCTTGGGCCTTCTGGAAACACCATATATTTT.

The chain has TRBV7-3 and TRBJ2-2; D not resolved. Germline CDR1 SGHTA, CDR2 FQGTGA. V was cut by 2 bases and J by 0 bases, with 4 bases left in between. This CDR3 has 14 amino acids. The CDR3 DNA follows: TGTGCCAGCAGCTTACTGCCGAACACCGGGGAGCTGTTTTTT. Amino acid sequence: CASSLLPNTGELFF.

This clonotype was observed a handful of times. The chain employs TRBV28 and TRBJ1-4; the D gene is possibly TRBD1 (6 bases). The CDR3 extends over 14 amino acids. V shed 6 bases and J shed 8 bases, with 16 bases lying between them. Per the germline V gene, CDR1 is MDHEN and CDR2 is SYDVKM. CDR3 in amino acids: CASRSTGNVEKLFF. CDR3 coding DNA: TGTGCCAGCAGATCTACAGGGAATGTAGAAAAACTGTTTTTT. Supplemented by reference TRBV28 and TRBJ1-4, the full variable domain reads DVKVTQSSRYLVKRTGEKVFLECVQDMDHENMFWYRQDPGLGLRLIYFSYDVKMKEKGDIPEGYSVSREKKERFSLILESASTNQTSMYLCASRSTGNVEKLFFGSGTQLSVL.

This clonotype has only a few counts. The chain couples TRBV27 to TRBJ1-1; TRBD1 matches at 7 bases. Per germline, CDR1 MNHEY and CDR2 SMNVEV (reference sequence). This CDR3 is built from 13 residues. The V gene end was trimmed by 9 bases and the J gene end by 5 bases; junction bases not matched to a gene: 9. CDR3 region: CASATGLRTEAFF. Written as DNA, the CDR3 is TGTGCCAGTGCGACAGGGTTGAGGACTGAAGCTTTCTTT.

V usage is TRBV5-1 and J usage is TRBJ2-7, with 7 bases that match TRBD1. The length of the CDR3 is 17 residues. The V and J ends lost 4 bases and 5 bases, in that order; junction bases with no gene match: 18. Germline V lookup: CDR1 SGHRS, CDR2 YFSETQ. The CDR3 nucleotides are TGCGCCAGCAGCCAGACAGGGACGTTGAATCTCGCCCACGAGCAGTACTTC. Amino acid sequence: CASSQTGTLNLAHEQYF.

V gene TRBV12-3 or TRBV12-4 combines with J gene TRBJ2-5; D remains unclear. V was cut by 1 base and J by 1 base, with 16 bases left in between. The CDR3 length is 17 residues. Here the CDR3 DNA reads TGTGCCAGCAGTTTAGGGGAAAGTCCCTTATCCCAAGAGACCCAGTACTTC. Translation gives CASSLGESPLSQETQYF.

This clonotype appeared a few times. The V call is TRBV29-1, the J call TRBJ2-1; D might be TRBD2 (5 bases). The ends were cut back, 7 bases at V and 0 bases at J, with 10 bases in the middle. Germline CDR1 SQVTM, CDR2 ANQGSEA. This CDR3 spans 13 amino acids. CDR3 in DNA: TGCAGCGCCGAGGGAAGCTCCTACAATGAGCAGTTCTTC. This translates into CSAEGSSYNEQFF.

The genes are TRBV3-1 and TRBJ2-7; D not resolved. Germline V CDR1 and CDR2: LGHDT, YNNKEL (reference sequence). V gave up 6 bases and J gave up 6 bases, with 18 bases separating them. There are 14 residues in the CDR3. CDR3 DNA sequence: TGTGCCAGCAGAGACGATCGCGGTCTCTCCGAGCAGTACTTC. It is translated as CASRDDRGLSEQYF.

The rearrangement uses TRBV5-1 and TRBJ2-3; D is undetermined. Germline V CDR1 and CDR2: SGHRS, YFSETQ. The CDR3 consists of 13 residues. The ends were cut back, 4 bases at V and 4 bases at J, with 10 bases in the middle. CDR3 sequence: CASSPAWADTQYF. CDR3 DNA: TGCGCCAGCAGCCCAGCTTGGGCAGATACGCAGTATTTT.

There are a few counts of this clonotype. The rearrangement joins TRBV5-1 to TRBJ2-5; tentatively, D is TRBD2 (6 bases). Germline V gene lookup returns CDR1 SGHRS and CDR2 YFSETQ. The CDR3 extends over 15 amino acids. V lost 2 bases and J lost 4, with 15 bases in between. This chain's CDR3 is CASSFLEGRPETQYF. The CDR3 DNA reads as TGCGCCAGCAGCTTTCTCGAGGGGAGGCCAGAGACCCAGTACTTC. The whole variable domain, filled in from reference TRBV5-1 and TRBJ2-5, reads KAGVTQTPRYLIKTRGQQVTLSCSPISGHRSVSWYQQTPGQGLQFLFEYFSETQRNKGNFPGRFSGRQFSNSRSEMNVSTLELGDSALYLCASSFLEGRPETQYFGPGTRLLVL.

Only a few counts were recorded for this clonotype. The chain links TRBV5-8 to TRBJ2-1, with 9 bases identical to TRBD2. V dropped 0 bases and J dropped 0; count of bases not matched to a gene: 7. Per germline, CDR1 SGHTS and CDR2 YDEGEE. The length of the CDR3 is 18 residues. CDR3 protein: CASSLGLAVISSYNEQFF. The DNA for the CDR3 is TGTGCCAGCAGCTTGGGACTAGCGGTGATTAGCTCCTACAATGAGCAGTTCTTC. Filled out from reference TRBV5-8 and TRBJ2-1, the complete variable domain reads EAGVTQSPTHLIKTRGQQATLRCSPISGHTSVYWYQQALGLGLQFLLWYDEGEERNRGNFPPRFSGRQFPNYSSELNVNALELEDSALYLCASSLGLAVISSYNEQFFGPGTRLTVL.

V is TRBV3-1 and J is TRBJ2-1; the match to TRBD2 covers 9 bases. V gave up 3 bases and J gave up 3 bases; unmatched junction bases: 15. Germline lookup yields CDR1 LGHDT and CDR2 YNNKEL (reference sequence). The CDR3 has 19 amino acids. DNA of the CDR3: TGTGCCAGCAGCCAGGAAGCGGGAGGTGGGCACGTAGGCTACAATGAGCAGTTCTTC. Amino acid sequence: CASSQEAGGGHVGYNEQFF.

The chain employs TRBV5-1 and TRBJ1-4, with 11 nucleotides matching TRBD1. The CDR3 extends over 16 amino acids. From germline, CDR1 is SGHRS and CDR2 YFSETQ. V dropped 4 bases and J dropped 7; count of bases not matched to a gene: 9. The DNA for the CDR3 is TGCGCCAGCAGCCCGCCCCGGGGGACAGGGGGTGAAAAACTGTTTTTT. It encodes CASSPPRGTGGEKLFF. Based on the CDR3 plus reference TRBV5-1 and TRBJ1-4, the full variable domain is KAGVTQTPRYLIKTRGQQVTLSCSPISGHRSVSWYQQTPGQGLQFLFEYFSETQRNKGNFPGRFSGRQFSNSRSEMNVSTLELGDSALYLCASSPPRGTGGEKLFFGSGTQLSVL.

This clonotype appeared once. The V call is TRBV28, the J call TRBJ2-7; D uncertain. The germline V and J ends were trimmed by 1 base and 7 bases, with 11 bases remaining between them. Germline V gives CDR1 MDHEN, CDR2 SYDVKM. CDR3 length: 13 amino acids. CDR3 nucleotides: TGTGCCAGCAGTTTATTGGGTGATCGAGAGCAGTACTTC. Protein sequence: CASSLLGDREQYF.

The chain uses TRBV29-1 and TRBJ2-7, with 8 bases identical to TRBD1. From germline, CDR1 is SQVTM and CDR2 ANQGSEA. The V segment lost 2 bases and the J segment 2 bases; nucleotides outside the gene matches: 8. CDR3 length: 15 residues. The CDR3 DNA sequence: TGCAGCGTTGAATTACAGGGGGGATCTCCCTACGAGCAGTACTTC. It specifies CSVELQGGSPYEQYF.

The CDR3 DNA follows: TGTGCCAGCACTCCTCTGACAGGGAAATCCTACGAGCAGTACTTC. Protein product: CASTPLTGKSYEQYF. The genes are TRBV12-3 or TRBV12-4 and TRBJ2-7; 7 nucleotides align to TRBD1. The CDR3 length is 15 residues. Trimming removed 7 bases from V and 1 base from J; junction bases left unmatched: 10.

In its sample, this clonotype was seen a few times. The chain has TRBV28 and TRBJ1-2; 9 nucleotides match TRBD1. After removal of 6 bases from V and 8 bases from J, the junction contained 10 bases not matched to a gene. The CDR3 runs to 14 residues. Germline V CDR1 and CDR2: MDHEN, SYDVKM. CDR3 coding DNA: TGTGCCAGCAGGTCCTACAGGGGGCCTAGGGGCTACACCTTC. Encoded protein: CASRSYRGPRGYTF.

This chain's CDR3 is CASSTLLAGDGDTQYF. In DNA, the CDR3 is TGTGCCAGCAGCACCTTGCTAGCGGGAGATGGCGATACGCAGTATTTT. The rearrangement links TRBV9 to TRBJ2-3; TRBD2 aligns across 10 bases. Germline V gives CDR1 SGDLS, CDR2 YYNGEE. This CDR3 is built from 16 residues. V trimming: 4 bases; J trimming: 6 bases; junction bases outside the gene matches: 11.

This clonotype was seen a handful of times. The chain couples TRBV27 to TRBJ1-2; TRBD1 might be the D (5 bases). This CDR3 has 15 amino acids. V shed 6 bases and J shed 7 bases, with 21 bases lying between them. Germline loops: CDR1 MNHEY, CDR2 SMNVEV (reference sequence). CDR3 coding DNA: TGTGCCAGCAGAGACCCTAATGGGGGGGAGAGTGGCTACACCTTC. Protein sequence: CASRDPNGGESGYTF.

The table lists this clonotype with a few counts. The chain recombines TRBV29-1 with TRBJ1-1; 9 bases fit TRBD1. The CDR3 has 12 amino acids. The ends lost 6 bases at V and 5 bases at J; junction bases unmatched: 4. In germline, CDR1 is SQVTM, CDR2 ANQGSEA. In DNA, the CDR3 is TGCAGCGTCGGAGACAGGGGGACTGAAGCTTTCTTT. It codes for CSVGDRGTEAFF.

A few counts support this clonotype. The chain is built from TRBV27 and TRBJ2-3; the D gene is possibly TRBD1 (5 bases). The V end lost 2 bases, the J end lost 7 bases, and 13 bases lay between the germline ends. The V gene's germline CDR1 is MNHEY and CDR2 SMNVEV (reference sequence). CDR3 length equals 14 residues. The CDR3 nucleotides read TGTGCCAGCAGTTTAGGTCTTACAGGCTATACGCAGTATTTT. Translated, it gives CASSLGLTGYTQYF.

The rearrangement joins TRBV6-7 to TRBJ2-4; TRBD1 aligns across 8 bases. TRBV6-7 is an ORF for which the function is uncertain. The CDR3 contains 14 residues. The junction had 10 bases not matched to a gene; V was cut back by 7 bases and J by 8 bases. The CDR3 DNA reads as TGTGCCAGCACCGATGGACAGGGTTGTGACATTCAGTACTTC. Translated: CASTDGQGCDIQYF.

The chain links TRBV9 to TRBJ2-2, with D unclear. This CDR3 contains 11 residues. From germline, CDR1 is SGDLS and CDR2 YYNGEE. V was cut by 3 bases and J by 6 bases, with 3 bases left in between. For the CDR3, the DNA is TGTGCCAGCAGCGCAGCCGGGGAGCTGTTTTTT. It is translated as CASSAAGELFF.

CDR3 amino acids: CSARSTLAGEPGANVLTF. The CDR3 DNA sequence: TGCAGTGCTAGGAGCACACTAGCGGGAGAACCTGGGGCCAACGTCCTGACTTTC. The J gene is TRBJ2-6, the V gene TRBV20-1; 11 positions match TRBD2. Germline CDR1 and CDR2: DFQATT and SNEGSKA (reference sequence). The CDR3 consists of 18 residues. The J segment lost 2 bases and the V segment lost 3 bases, leaving 9 bases of the junction unmatched.